The T cell receptor (beta chain) under discussion was sequenced for a study of CD8 T cells in ankylosing spondylitis. Study-level points and caveats: Clones linked to disease were reported to show significant enrichment in matched ankylosing spondylitis synovial fluid. It appeared that ankylosing spondylitis blood was characterized by a TCR beta motif of under ten highly homologous variants.

TCRdb re-analysed the 5' RACE reads in MiXCR, keeping a single row per CDR3 protein. The sample has under 550,000 distinct CDR3 sequences, approximately 26% seen once. With respect to this clonotype: What it binds is unknown.

The origin of this receptor is a male donor with ankylosing spondylitis. Sequencing input: blood, either unsorted or a sorted T cell fraction (not recorded which).

DNA of the CDR3: TGTGCCAGCAGCCCCGTCTCAATGGGGACTAATGAAAAACTGTTTTTT. Translating gives CASSPVSMGTNEKLFF. The chain has TRBV3-1 and TRBJ1-4; D unclear. The V gene lost 4 bases and the J gene lost 2 bases, with 14 bases spanning the gap. The CDR3 is 16 amino acids. Germline V gives CDR1 LGHDT, CDR2 YNNKEL (reference sequence).